This T cell receptor (beta chain) comes out of a study of T cells in localized non-small cell lung cancer (TCRdb year 2020). About the investigation overall: T cell repertoires of 200 to 250 early-stage NSCLC patients were analyzed, with tumors being compared against uninvolved tumor-adjacent lungs. A mean age of approximately 70 years was recorded for the NSCLC patients, of whom 129 were male and about 100 were female. The cohort comprised roughly 240 treatment-naïve NSCLC patients with resected, localized lung tumors. What the work shows at the level of the full study, not this receptor alone: Because of the exploratory design, TCR variables were selected using unadjusted p-values without false-discovery rate correction. Longer overall survival was associated with higher blood T cell density, whereas shorter survival was associated with higher adjacent-lung clonality. Uninvolved tumor-adjacent lung showed the highest T cell clonality, higher than tumor, which suggests more focused antigenic responses in the uninvolved tumor-adjacent lung. Because multi-region sequencing of the tumors was not done, intratumor heterogeneity could not be ruled out. A median of approximately 55 of the top 100 tumor clones were detected in paired uninvolved adjacent lung, and about 29 of these tumor clones were also found among the top 100 clones of the paired uninvolved adjacent lung.

The immunoSEQ Assay was used to sequence TCR beta CDR3 regions from DNA. In the authors' own workflow: To compute T cell density, TCR beta template counts were normalized to usable DNA, which was estimated by amplifying housekeeping genes. The preseqR package was used to estimate richness by extrapolating to 400,000 templates for PBMC samples and to 120,000 templates for tissue samples. Clonality was taken to be one minus Pielou's evenness. Tissue-enriched TCRs were identified by differential abundance testing using productive amino-acid clonotypes, minimum total count 5 and alpha 0.1. The Jaccard Index and the Morisita Overlap Index were used to quantify repertoire overlap between compartments. GLIPH grouped TCR beta CDR3s together with public tetramer-defined viral CDR3s, and a viral motif had to include at least three viral sequences and show V-gene enrichment. The immuneACCESS repertoire file appears here via TCRdb, limited to in-frame rearrangements. These files lack a portion of the clones; in checked studies, under half of the deficit traces to unresolved V genes, and the cause of the others is not known. Clone size and the V and J calls come from that table; the DNA yielded D and trimming. The sample contains about 33,000 clones, roughly 75% of them found a single time. The ten largest account for roughly 16% of the sample.

Inclusive of the bounding cysteine and phenylalanine, the CDR3 is 14 residues long. This entry keeps only the CDR3 DNA: 42 bases, framed from base 1. Trimming leaves V shorter by 8 bases and J shorter by 3 bases, with the junction holding 5 bases beyond the gene matches. Sequences LNHDA (CDR1) and SQIVND (CDR2) are obtained from the germline V gene (reference sequence). Turning to this clone: The antigen this receptor binds is unknown. Qualities for individual bases were not recorded, and no much larger clone is one base off.

At diagnosis, peripheral blood, uninvolved tumor-adjacent lung and tumor were collected and were preserved as a mix of fresh-frozen and FFPE material. Blood samples were analyzed as peripheral blood mononuclear cells for TCR repertoire profiling. The source material was peripheral blood, sampled before any cancer treatment. The chain joins TRBV19 to TRBJ2-1, and 9 junctional nucleotides match TRBD1. This TCR was sampled from a male donor aged 60 or over with stage III squamous cell lung carcinoma. Here is the DNA: TGTGCCAGTCGGGAGGACAGGGGCTACAATGAGCAGTTCTTC. It codes for CASREDRGYNEQFF.